The 5 T cell receptor beta chains below all came from one sample that was sequenced in a study of regulatory T cells in long-lasting Graves disease. Described time point: newly diagnosed GD, antithyroid drugs for less than 3 months. With RNA extracted from PBMCs as input, the TCR library was made. Arm-PCR of CDR3 regions and iRepertoire HTBI primers were the basis on which TCR beta libraries were built. In TCRdb, the multiplex PCR reads were re-called with MiXCR into one record per CDR3 protein. The top ten hold over 15% of the sample, which has some 400,000 distinct CDR3 sequences, under 15% seen once. The same data also contributed to another study, on T cells in Graves' hyperthyroidism and ophthalmopathy.

Sequenced here: peripheral blood mononuclear cells (PBMCs), sampled at new diagnosis, from a patient treated with antithyroid drugs. These TCRs come from a woman in her thirties with Graves disease.

In its sample, this clonotype was seen a few times. V gene TRBV3-1 combines with J gene TRBJ2-3, with TRBD1 matching over 12 bases. Germline values: CDR1 LGHDT, CDR2 YNNKEL (reference sequence). This CDR3 has 16 amino acids. V was clipped by 4 bases and J by 6 bases; unmatched bases: 8. This CDR3 reads CASSLWDRGLEDTQYF. In DNA form, the CDR3 reads TGTGCCAGCAGCCTTTGGGACAGGGGGCTGGAGGATACGCAGTATTTT.

This clonotype occurred many times. This chain connects TRBV3-1 to TRBJ2-7; 8 nucleotides line up with TRBD1. Unmatched junction bases numbered 10, after V lost 4 bases and J lost 5 bases. Germline CDR1 is LGHDT and CDR2 is YNNKEL (reference sequence). CDR3 length: 15 residues. This CDR3 is CASSREKDRAHEQYF. The CDR3 nucleotides are TGTGCCAGCAGCCGGGAAAAGGACAGGGCCCACGAGCAGTACTTC.

V gene TRBV6-1 combines with J gene TRBJ2-7; TRBD1 matches at 8 bases. The CDR3 runs to 15 residues. J lost 2 bases, V lost 6 bases, and 9 bases had no gene match. The germline CDR1 and CDR2 sequences are MNHNS and SASEGT. CDR3 amino acids: CASRADRGGTYEQYF. CDR3 sequence (DNA): TGTGCCAGCAGGGCCGACAGGGGAGGAACCTACGAGCAGTACTTC.

In this sample, this clonotype turned up many times. The chain joins TRBV6-1 to TRBJ2-7, with 8 nucleotides matching TRBD2. Trimming took 6 bases from V and 3 from J; bases not matched to a gene: 16. The CDR3 covers 17 residues. CDR1 and CDR2 from the germline V gene are MNHNS and SASEGT. The CDR3 DNA follows: TGTGCCAGCAGCCCCAGAGCAGCGGGAGTGGGTCGCTACGAGCAGTACTTC. It specifies CASSPRAAGVGRYEQYF.

This clonotype was recorded many times. V and J are TRBV2 and TRBJ2-5; 9 nucleotides line up with TRBD1. Trimming took 5 bases from V and 5 from J; bases not matched to a gene: 9. Germline CDR1 and CDR2: SNHLY and FYNNEI. The CDR3 extends over 15 amino acids. The CDR3 DNA reads as TGTGCCAGCAGTTATGGGACAGGGTCGTGGGAGACCCAGTACTTC. Amino acids: CASSYGTGSWETQYF.